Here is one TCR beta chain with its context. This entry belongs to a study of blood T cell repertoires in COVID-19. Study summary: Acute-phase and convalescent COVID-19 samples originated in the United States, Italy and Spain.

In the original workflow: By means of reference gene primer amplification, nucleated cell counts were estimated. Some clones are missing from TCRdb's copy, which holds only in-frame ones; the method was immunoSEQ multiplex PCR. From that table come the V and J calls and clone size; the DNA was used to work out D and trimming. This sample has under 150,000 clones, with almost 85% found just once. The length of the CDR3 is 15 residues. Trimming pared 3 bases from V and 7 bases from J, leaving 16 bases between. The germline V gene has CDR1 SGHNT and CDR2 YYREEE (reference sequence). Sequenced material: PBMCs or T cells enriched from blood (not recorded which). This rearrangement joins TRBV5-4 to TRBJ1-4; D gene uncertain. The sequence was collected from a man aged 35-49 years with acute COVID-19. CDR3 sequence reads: CASSSGLVRGEKLFF. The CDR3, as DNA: TGTGCCAGCAGCTCCGGCCTCGTCCGGGGTGAAAAACTGTTTTTT.